This T cell receptor beta chain was documented in a study of T-cell memory formation after mild COVID-19. TCRdb itself ran the 5' RACE reads through MiXCR, one entry per CDR3 protein. The table lists around 420,000 distinct CDR3 sequences, roughly a quarter of them singletons, with around 8.1% in the top ten. Germline V gene data show CDR1 as LGHNA and CDR2 as YNFKEQ. V lost 3 bases and J 3 bases, leaving 12 bases between the germline ends. This CDR3 spans 14 amino acids. This chain joins TRBV4-2 and TRBJ2-7, with D unresolved. The source is an adult woman who had mild COVID-19 (a few samples of this study predate the infection). Cell type and time point are not known. Sequenced: PBMCs or a T cell subset sorted from them (not recorded which). DNA of the CDR3: TGTGCCAGCAGCCAGTCCACGGGCAGCTACGAGCAGTACTTC. This sequence encodes CASSQSTGSYEQYF.